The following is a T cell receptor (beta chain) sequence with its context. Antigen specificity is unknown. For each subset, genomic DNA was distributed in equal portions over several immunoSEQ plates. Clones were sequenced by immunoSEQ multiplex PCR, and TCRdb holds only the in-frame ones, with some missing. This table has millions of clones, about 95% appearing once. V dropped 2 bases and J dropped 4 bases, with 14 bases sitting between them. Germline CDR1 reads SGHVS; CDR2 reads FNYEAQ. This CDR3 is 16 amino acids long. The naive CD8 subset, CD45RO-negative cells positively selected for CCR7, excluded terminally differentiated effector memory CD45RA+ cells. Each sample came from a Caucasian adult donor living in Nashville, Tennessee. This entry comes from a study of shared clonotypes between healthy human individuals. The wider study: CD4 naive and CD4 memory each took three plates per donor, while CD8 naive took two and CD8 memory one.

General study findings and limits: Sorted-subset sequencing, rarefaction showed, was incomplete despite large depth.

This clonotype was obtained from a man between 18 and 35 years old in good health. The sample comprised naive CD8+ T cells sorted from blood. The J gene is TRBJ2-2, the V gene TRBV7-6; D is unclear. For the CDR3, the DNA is TGTGCCAGCAGCTTACTCGCGACCTCGGGCACCGGGGAGCTGTTTTTT. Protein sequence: CASSLLATSGTGELFF.